Below, 2 T cell receptor beta chains from the same sample are listed, as sequenced in a study of human T cells and chemical hapten exposure. Each CDR3 protein gets one entry after TCRdb re-called the 5' RACE reads with MiXCR. The sample consists of under 150,000 distinct CDR3 sequences, more than 15% of them appearing once. The template was total RNA from unfractionated whole blood. Receptors were obtained from a human donor in good health.

The rearrangement joins TRBV20-1 to TRBJ2-3; 9 nucleotides match TRBD2. The CDR3 consists of 15 residues. CDR1 is DFQATT, CDR2 SNEGSKA, per germline (reference sequence). With V trimmed by 3 bases and J by 3 bases, 7 bases remained unmatched. The CDR3 spells CSARVSGRRTDTQYF. CDR3 coding DNA: TGCAGTGCTAGGGTTAGCGGGAGAAGGACAGATACGCAGTATTTT.

Only a few counts were recorded for this clonotype. V usage is TRBV27 and J usage is TRBJ1-4; maybe TRBD1 (6 bases). Deletions cut 5 bases from V and 0 bases from J, with 13 bases between. CDR3 size: 16 residues. CDR1 and CDR2 (germline): MNHEY, SMNVEV (reference sequence). CDR3 in DNA: TGTGCCAGCAGTGGTCCCAGGGGCCCAACTAATGAAAAACTGTTTTTT. As protein: CASSGPRGPTNEKLFF.